Each of the 15 T cell receptor beta chains below was sequenced from the same sample in a study of T-cell reconstitution after alpha-beta-depleted transplantation in children. Molecular barcoding with unique molecular identifiers was used for the TCRbeta library. Via MiXCR, TCRdb re-called the PCR reads, giving one row per CDR3 protein. Of about 590,000 distinct CDR3 sequences listed, 10% to 15% were seen once; the top ten hold about 2.2%. Sequencing was performed on PBMCs, mostly from graft donor cells, taken 360 days after TCRalphabeta/CD19-depleted stem cell transplant. Receptors originate from a male patient younger than 18 who had a stem cell transplant for acute myeloid leukemia, so the T cells may come from the graft donor.

This chain joins TRBV18 and TRBJ2-7; 11 nucleotides line up with TRBD2. Germline assignment: CDR1 KGHSH and CDR2 LQKENI. This CDR3 has 16 residues. J was trimmed by 2 bases and V by 6 bases; bases with no gene match: 9. The CDR3 here is CASSPKTSGMTYEQYF. Here the CDR3 DNA reads TGTGCCAGCTCCCCCAAGACTAGCGGGATGACCTACGAGCAGTACTTC. The whole variable domain, filled in from reference TRBV18 and TRBJ2-7, reads NAGVMQNPRHLVRRRGQEARLRCSPMKGHSHVYWYRQLPEEGLKFMVYLQKENIIDESGMPKERFSAEFPKEGPSILRIQQVVRGDSAAYFCASSPKTSGMTYEQYFGPGTRLTVT.

This chain connects TRBV7-9 to TRBJ2-7; possibly TRBD1 for D (5 bases). Germline lookup yields CDR1 SEHNR and CDR2 FQNEAQ (reference sequence). Trimming took 7 bases from V and 5 from J, leaving 18 bases between them. This CDR3 is 14 amino acids long. CDR3 DNA sequence: TGTGCCAGCAAAGGGGCCCAGCTAGAGGACGAGCAGTACTTC. As protein: CASKGAQLEDEQYF. Based on the CDR3 plus reference TRBV7-9 and TRBJ2-7, the full variable domain is DTGVSQNPRHKITKRGQNVTFRCDPISEHNRLYWYRQTLGQGPEFLTYFQNEAQLEKSRLLSDRFSAERPKGSFSTLEIQRTEQGDSAMYLCASKGAQLEDEQYFGPGTRLTVT.

The V and J genes are TRBV20-1 and TRBJ2-1; no clear D gene. The CDR3 is 14 residues long. Germline V gene data show CDR1 as DFQATT and CDR2 as SNEGSKA (reference sequence). The V and J ends lost 0 bases and 2 bases respectively, with 8 bases between them. CDR3 nucleotide sequence: TGCAGTGCTAGAGATCCGACCACCTACAATGAGCAGTTCTTC. It is translated as CSARDPTTYNEQFF.

This clonotype was counted a few times. V and J are TRBV20-1 and TRBJ1-1; D uncertain. The CDR3 spans 13 residues. Looked up from germline, CDR1 is DFQATT and CDR2 is SNEGSKA (reference sequence). V lost 3 bases and J lost 1, with 9 bases in between. The CDR3 protein is CSASDKSNTEAFF. Written as DNA, the CDR3 is TGCAGTGCTAGCGACAAGTCGAACACTGAAGCTTTCTTT.

This clonotype has a handful of counts. The genes are TRBV18 and TRBJ2-1, with D hard to call. The CDR3 is made up of 15 amino acids. The germline CDR1 and CDR2 sequences are KGHSH and LQKENI. Trimming removed 2 bases at V and 7 bases at J, with 15 bases between. The CDR3 region is CASSPSLGKENEQFF. Written as DNA, the CDR3 is TGTGCCAGCTCACCATCCCTAGGGAAGGAGAATGAGCAGTTCTTC.

This clonotype was seen a few times. This chain links TRBV5-1 with TRBJ1-5, with 7 positions matching TRBD1. This CDR3 has 13 residues. Germline V gene sequence: CDR1 SGHRS, CDR2 YFSETQ. V was pared by 3 bases and J by 6 bases, with 3 bases of the junction left unmatched. CDR3 coding DNA: TGCGCCAGCAGCTGGGCAGGGGGTCAGCCCCAGCATTTT. Protein: CASSWAGGQPQHF.

This clonotype was seen repeatedly, ten times or more. The genes are TRBV29-1 and TRBJ2-1; 7 positions agree with TRBD2. This CDR3 has 16 amino acids. The germline gives CDR1 SQVTM, CDR2 ANQGSEA. V lost 2 bases and J lost 0; bases outside the gene matches: 7. This CDR3 is CSVESSLADSYNEQFF. DNA for the CDR3: TGCAGCGTTGAATCTAGTCTAGCGGACTCCTACAATGAGCAGTTCTTC.

The chain combines TRBV28 with TRBJ2-7; D is perhaps TRBD2 (6 bases). The ends were cut back, 3 bases at V and 2 bases at J, with 17 bases in the middle. Germline CDR1 MDHEN, CDR2 SYDVKM. The CDR3 is 16 residues long. In nucleotides, the CDR3 is TGTGCCAGCAGTTTCCTCCCTTTGGGAGGCCCCTACGAGCAGTACTTC. Its protein product is CASSFLPLGGPYEQYF.

The rearrangement joins TRBV20-1 to TRBJ1-2, with D unclear. The germline V and J ends were trimmed by 3 bases and 8 bases, with 7 bases remaining between them. Germline CDR1 reads DFQATT; CDR2 reads SNEGSKA (reference sequence). This CDR3 has 10 residues. This CDR3 reads CSASNGGYTF. The CDR3 coding sequence is TGCAGTGCTAGTAACGGGGGCTACACCTTC.

The chain is built from TRBV5-1 and TRBJ2-3; tentative D call: TRBD2 (6 bases). The V gene lost 9 bases and the J gene lost 1 base, with 12 bases spanning the gap. The CDR3 loop spans 13 amino acids. Germline V lookup: CDR1 SGHRS, CDR2 YFSETQ. The CDR3 coding sequence is TGCGCCACCATGGCTAGCGGCACAGATACGCAGTATTTT. Translating gives CATMASGTDTQYF. Combining the CDR3 with reference TRBV5-1 and TRBJ2-3 gives the whole variable domain KAGVTQTPRYLIKTRGQQVTLSCSPISGHRSVSWYQQTPGQGLQFLFEYFSETQRNKGNFPGRFSGRQFSNSRSEMNVSTLELGDSALYLCATMASGTDTQYFGPGTRLTVL.

To note about this clonotype: The junction does not match germline at one end; this may be a read error. CDR3 region: CSVELGGYGQYF. DNA of the CDR3: TGCAGCGTTGAATTAGGTGGTTACGGGCAGTACTTC. This chain links TRBV29-1 with TRBJ2-7; no clear D. Germline loops: CDR1 SQVTM, CDR2 ANQGSEA. This CDR3 spans 12 amino acids.

This clonotype has more than one count but fewer than ten. This chain links TRBV5-1 with TRBJ2-5, with TRBD2 identical over 9 bases. The germline CDR1 and CDR2 sequences are SGHRS and YFSETQ. The CDR3 runs to 15 residues. With 4 bases clipped from V and 4 bases from J, the junction kept 8 bases outside the gene matches. CDR3 loop: CASSIGLARRETQYF. As DNA, the CDR3 is TGCGCCAGCAGCATAGGACTAGCGCGGCGAGAGACCCAGTACTTC.

The gene calls are TRBV7-3 and TRBJ2-2, with D maybe TRBD1 (5 bases). This CDR3 is built from 13 residues. CDR1 and CDR2 (germline): SGHTA, FQGTGA. Trimming removed 8 bases at V and 4 bases at J, with 11 bases between. The CDR3 is CASQGLGTGELFF. Here the CDR3 DNA reads TGTGCCAGCCAGGGATTGGGCACCGGGGAGCTGTTTTTT.

This clonotype was recorded a few times. A much larger clone differs from this one at a single base, so this may be a read error. The chain combines TRBV7-9 with TRBJ2-1; D not resolved. Trimming left V 5 bases short and J 0 bases short, with 11 bases between. The CDR3 spans 15 residues. Per germline, CDR1 SEHNR and CDR2 FQNEAQ (reference sequence). The chain's CDR3 is CASSVSRSSYNEQFF. The CDR3 DNA sequence: TGTGCCAGCAGCGTTAGCCGGAGCTCCTACAATGAGCAGTTCTTC.

The chain links TRBV25-1 to TRBJ1-2, with D possibly TRBD1 on 5 matching bases. The CDR3 totals 13 residues. Between the trimmed V and J ends, which lost 1 base and 5 bases, there was a span of 8 bases. Germline V gene lookup returns CDR1 MGHDK and CDR2 SYGVNS. The CDR3 protein is CASSEFSGYGYTF. CDR3 in DNA: TGTGCCAGCAGTGAATTTTCAGGGTATGGCTACACCTTC.